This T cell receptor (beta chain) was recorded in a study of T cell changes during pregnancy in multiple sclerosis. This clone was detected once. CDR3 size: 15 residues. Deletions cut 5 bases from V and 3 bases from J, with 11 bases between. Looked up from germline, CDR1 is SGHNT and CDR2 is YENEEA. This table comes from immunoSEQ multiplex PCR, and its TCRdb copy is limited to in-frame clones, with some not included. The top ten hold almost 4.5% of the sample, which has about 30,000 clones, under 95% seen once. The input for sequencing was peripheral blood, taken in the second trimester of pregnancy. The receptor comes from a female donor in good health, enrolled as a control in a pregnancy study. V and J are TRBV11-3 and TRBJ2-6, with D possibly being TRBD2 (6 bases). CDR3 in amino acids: CASSGRGSGANVLTF. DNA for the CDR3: TGTGCCAGCAGCGGCCGGGGGAGTGGGGCCAACGTCCTGACTTTC.